Presented here are 10 T cell receptor beta chains from one specimen sequenced in a study of Graves' ophthalmopathy and Graves' hyperthyroidism. Amplification targeted the TCR beta CDR3 regions, with RNA transcripts as the source material. Second-round multiplex PCR followed a first-round RT-PCR using HTBI primers. Using its own MiXCR run on the multiplex PCR reads, TCRdb lists one record per CDR3 protein. The data show 600,000 to 700,000 distinct CDR3 sequences, roughly two fifths seen once. Sequenced input: peripheral blood. Receptors were obtained from an adult man with Graves' ophthalmopathy.

This sequence joins TRBV10-3 and TRBJ1-5; maybe TRBD1 (5 bases). This CDR3 spans 14 amino acids. CDR1 and CDR2 from the germline V gene are ENHRY and SYGVKD. With 2 bases removed from V and 4 bases from J, the gap between germline ends came to 9 bases. CDR3 bases: TGTGCCATCAGTGAGAGGGACGGGAATCAGCCCCAGCATTTT. The encoded protein is CAISERDGNQPQHF.

There are a few counts of this clonotype. This chain links TRBV5-1 with TRBJ2-2; D unclear. Trimming pared 4 bases from V and 6 bases from J, leaving 16 bases between. The CDR3 runs 15 residues. CDR1 SGHRS and CDR2 YFSETQ come from the germline V gene. CDR3 residues: CASSNRTGPPGELFF. The CDR3 bases are TGCGCCAGCAGCAATCGGACGGGTCCCCCCGGGGAGCTGTTTTTT. The variable domain in full, completed from reference TRBV5-1 and TRBJ2-2, reads KAGVTQTPRYLIKTRGQQVTLSCSPISGHRSVSWYQQTPGQGLQFLFEYFSETQRNKGNFPGRFSGRQFSNSRSEMNVSTLELGDSALYLCASSNRTGPPGELFFGEGSRLTVL.

In regard to this clonotype: The conserved final phenylalanine or tryptophan is absent from the CDR3, which likely points to a read error. This chain uses TRBV14 with TRBJ2-5; TRBD1 matches 8 bases. Germline values: CDR1 SGHDN, CDR2 FVKESK. The CDR3 contains 14 residues. Losses at the gene ends were 5 bases for V and 4 bases for J; bases not matched to a gene: 6. This CDR3 is CASSADRVAETQYL. CDR3 DNA sequence: TGTGCCAGCAGCGCGGACAGGGTGGCAGAGACCCAGTACCTC.

This clonotype appeared many times. This chain uses TRBV9 with TRBJ2-5; 8 bases align to TRBD1. The length of the CDR3 is 15 residues. CDR1 is SGDLS, CDR2 YYNGEE, per germline. J lost 2 bases, V lost 4 bases, and 7 bases had no gene match. The CDR3 region is CASSTNRGYQETQYF. The CDR3, as DNA: TGTGCCAGCAGCACCAACAGGGGGTATCAAGAGACCCAGTACTTC.

There are many counts of this clonotype. This chain connects TRBV9 to TRBJ2-2, with 7 bases matching TRBD1. This CDR3 has 15 residues. The germline V gene encodes CDR1 SGDLS and CDR2 YYNGEE. With 4 bases clipped from V and 0 bases from J, the junction kept 3 bases outside the gene matches. CDR3 amino acids: CASSIGTANTGELFF. The CDR3 DNA reads TGTGCCAGCAGCATCGGGACAGCGAACACCGGGGAGCTGTTTTTT. Full variable domain (remainder filled in from reference TRBV9 and TRBJ2-2): DSGVTQTPKHLITATGQRVTLRCSPRSGDLSVYWYQQSLDQGLQFLIQYYNGEERAKGNILERFSAQQFPDLHSELNLSSLELGDSALYFCASSIGTANTGELFFGEGSRLTVL.

CDR3 in DNA: TGTGCCAGCAGTTACGTCCCGGGACTAGCGGGGGACGCCTACGAGCAGTACTTC. It translates to CASSYVPGLAGDAYEQYF. The chain employs TRBV7-8 and TRBJ2-7; TRBD2 aligns across 14 bases. The junction had 12 bases not matched to a gene; V was cut back by 6 bases and J by 2 bases. The CDR3 sequence is 18 residues long. CDR1 is SGHVS, CDR2 FQNEAQ, per germline.

This clonotype was seen repeatedly, ten times or more. The chain uses TRBV5-4 and TRBJ1-2, with D perhaps matching TRBD1 (6 bases). Germline V CDR1 and CDR2: SGHNT, YYREEE (reference sequence). With 4 bases removed from V and 3 bases from J, the gap between germline ends came to 13 bases. The CDR3 has 14 residues. The CDR3 region is CASSRGQNDYGYTF. The CDR3 coding sequence is TGTGCCAGCAGCCGAGGACAGAATGACTATGGCTACACCTTC.

Concerning this clonotype: A clone one base away is much larger, so this may be a read error. The V gene is TRBV7-8, the J gene TRBJ2-7, with 11 bases that match TRBD1. The germline gives CDR1 SGHVS, CDR2 FQNEAQ. The CDR3 runs to 15 residues. Losses at the gene ends were 2 bases for V and 5 bases for J; bases not matched to a gene: 5. The CDR3 DNA reads TGTGCCAGCAGCTTATCCGGACAGGGGGCTCACGAGCAGTACTTC. It is translated as CASSLSGQGAHEQYF.

There are a few counts of this clonotype. The V gene is TRBV12-3 or TRBV12-4, the J gene TRBJ1-3; perhaps TRBD1 as D (5 bases). The V and J ends lost 8 bases and 1 base respectively, with 12 bases between them. CDR3 length: 14 residues. Here the CDR3 DNA reads TGTGCCAGCCGCTCGGGGGAATCTGGAAACACCATATATTTT. Translating gives CASRSGESGNTIYF.

The table lists this clonotype with a few counts. This sequence joins TRBV11-2 and TRBJ1-1; perhaps TRBD1 as D (5 bases). Germline V lookup: CDR1 SGHAT, CDR2 FQNNGV. Trimming left V 5 bases short and J 4 bases short, with 17 bases between. The CDR3 extends over 15 amino acids. The CDR3 loop is CASSNLRTSGTEAFF. The CDR3, as DNA: TGTGCCAGCAGCAACTTACGGACATCGGGCACTGAAGCTTTCTTT. The full variable domain, with the rest looked up from reference TRBV11-2 and TRBJ1-1, is EAGVAQSPRYKIIEKRQSVAFWCNPISGHATLYWYQQILGQGPKLLIQFQNNGVVDDSQLPKDRFSAERLKGVDSTLKIQPAKLEDSAVYLCASSNLRTSGTEAFFGQGTRLTVV.